This entry describes one TCR beta chain. The data stem from a study of T-cell reconstitution after alpha-beta-depleted transplantation in children. It was with unique molecular identifiers that the TCRbeta library was prepared. TCRdb processed the PCR reads anew with MiXCR; each CDR3 protein has one entry. The table includes more than 550,000 distinct CDR3 sequences, about 11% detected once. The junction had 9 bases not matched to a gene; V was cut back by 7 bases and J by 2 bases. Per the germline V gene, CDR1 is MDHEN and CDR2 is SYDVKM. The CDR3 loop spans 15 amino acids. Sequenced material: PBMCs from the stem cell graft donor, taken from the stem cell graft. The sequence came from a human donor who donated a stem cell graft to a child with acute myeloid leukemia. The rearrangement uses TRBV28 and TRBJ2-7, with 9 nucleotides matching TRBD1. The DNA of the CDR3 is TGTGCCAGCACCGCCTCGGACAGGGGCACCTACGAGCAGTACTTC. It is translated as CASTASDRGTYEQYF.